This TCR beta chain came from a study of T cells in Graves' hyperthyroidism and ophthalmopathy. Study-wide findings and caveats: In the blood, most expanded thyroid clonotypes above 0.001 appeared as well.

The source material, RNA transcripts, was used to amplify TCR beta CDR3 regions. HTBI primers were the set used in a first-round RT-PCR of the TCR CDR3. Via MiXCR, TCRdb re-called the multiplex PCR reads, giving one row per CDR3 protein. The sample contains 500,000 to 750,000 distinct CDR3 sequences, 15% to 19% of which appear only once. This clonotype appeared many times. The antigen is undetermined. The CDR3 totals 15 residues. V was pared by 4 bases and J by 3 bases, with 4 bases of the junction left unmatched. The germline V gene encodes CDR1 KGHDR and CDR2 SFDVKD. Not enrolled were patients with uncontrolled infection, other autoimmune disease, pregnancy or lactation. Fresh peripheral blood, around 11 ml of it, supplied the PBMCs.

The genes are TRBV24-1 and TRBJ2-2; 7 bases agree with TRBD1. The sequencing sample was made of blood. This receptor was obtained from a woman in her twenties or thirties with Graves' hyperthyroidism. The CDR3 DNA reads as TGTGCCACCAGTGACCGGGGACAGCACACCGGGGAGCTGTTTTTT. It encodes CATSDRGQHTGELFF.